This T cell receptor beta chain was identified during a study of T-cell memory formation after mild COVID-19. For the study at large: Clusters were largely donor specific.

From the 5' RACE reads, TCRdb called clonotypes with MiXCR, one entry per CDR3 protein. The table has about 340,000 distinct CDR3 sequences, 15% to 20% seen once; the top ten hold under 25%. Of note for this clonotype: The target antigen is unknown.

The germline CDR1 and CDR2 sequences are PRHDT and FYEKMQ (reference sequence). Trimming took 3 bases from V and 0 from J, leaving 14 bases between them. The CDR3 spans 16 residues. Study-level points and caveats: CD4/CD8 balance held among clones contracting day 15 to 85, and later expanders leaned CD4+. Clones which contracted sat mainly in CM and EM if CD4+, and in EMRA if CD8+.

Sequencing was done on a sample of PBMCs or a T cell subset sorted from them (not recorded which). This chain uses TRBV13 with TRBJ1-1; D might be TRBD1 (6 bases). The receptor was derived from a man between 18 and 29 years old who had mild COVID-19 (a few samples of this study predate the infection). Cell type and time point are not known. CDR3: CASSFINRALNTEAFF. In DNA, the CDR3 is TGTGCCAGCAGCTTCATTAACAGGGCCTTGAACACTGAAGCTTTCTTT.